Here is one T cell receptor beta chain with its context. Its target is unknown. The germline V gene has CDR1 MDHEN and CDR2 SYDVKM. The CDR3 length is 15 residues. Trimming stripped 7 bases from V and 2 bases from J, with 15 bases between. The data derive from a study of cytomegalovirus exposure and HLA in healthy donors. Researchers ran the PCR with 60 Vbeta and 13 Jbeta primers. Sequencing used immunoSEQ multiplex PCR; TCRdb keeps in-frame clones, though not all of them. The sample yields about 190,000 clones, around 75% seen once. Findings and limits, study-wide: Immune exposure data for these donors was limited to CMV serostatus.

This rearrangement joins TRBV28 to TRBJ1-5; tentatively, D is TRBD1 (5 bases). The TCR comes from a man aged 35-49 years in good health and CMV-seropositive. The sample taken for sequencing was PBMCs. The CDR3 DNA reads as TGTGCCAGCAACTTCGGGGGGAAGGGCAATCAGCCCCAGCATTTT. As protein: CASNFGGKGNQPQHF. Full variable domain (missing parts from reference TRBV28 and TRBJ1-5): DVKVTQSSRYLVKRTGEKVFLECVQDMDHENMFWYRQDPGLGLRLIYFSYDVKMKEKGDIPEGYSVSREKKERFSLILESASTNQTSMYLCASNFGGKGNQPQHFGDGTRLSIL.